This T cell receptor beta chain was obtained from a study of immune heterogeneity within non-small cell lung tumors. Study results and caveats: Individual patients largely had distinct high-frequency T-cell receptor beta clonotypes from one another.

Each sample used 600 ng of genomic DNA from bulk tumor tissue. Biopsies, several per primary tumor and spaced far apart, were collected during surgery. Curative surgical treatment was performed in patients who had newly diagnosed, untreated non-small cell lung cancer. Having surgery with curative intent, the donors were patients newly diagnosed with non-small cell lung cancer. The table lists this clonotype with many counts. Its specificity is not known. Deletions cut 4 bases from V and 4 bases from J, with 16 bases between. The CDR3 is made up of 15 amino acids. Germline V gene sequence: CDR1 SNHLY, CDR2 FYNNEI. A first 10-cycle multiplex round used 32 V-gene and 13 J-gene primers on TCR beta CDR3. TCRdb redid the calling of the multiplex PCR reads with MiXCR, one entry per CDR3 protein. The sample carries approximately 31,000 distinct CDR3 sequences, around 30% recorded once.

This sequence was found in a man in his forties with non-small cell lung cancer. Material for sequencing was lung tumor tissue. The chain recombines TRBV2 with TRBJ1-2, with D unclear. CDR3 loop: CASSAAAQTIYGYTF. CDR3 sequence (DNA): TGTGCCAGCAGTGCGGCAGCACAGACGATCTATGGCTACACCTTC.